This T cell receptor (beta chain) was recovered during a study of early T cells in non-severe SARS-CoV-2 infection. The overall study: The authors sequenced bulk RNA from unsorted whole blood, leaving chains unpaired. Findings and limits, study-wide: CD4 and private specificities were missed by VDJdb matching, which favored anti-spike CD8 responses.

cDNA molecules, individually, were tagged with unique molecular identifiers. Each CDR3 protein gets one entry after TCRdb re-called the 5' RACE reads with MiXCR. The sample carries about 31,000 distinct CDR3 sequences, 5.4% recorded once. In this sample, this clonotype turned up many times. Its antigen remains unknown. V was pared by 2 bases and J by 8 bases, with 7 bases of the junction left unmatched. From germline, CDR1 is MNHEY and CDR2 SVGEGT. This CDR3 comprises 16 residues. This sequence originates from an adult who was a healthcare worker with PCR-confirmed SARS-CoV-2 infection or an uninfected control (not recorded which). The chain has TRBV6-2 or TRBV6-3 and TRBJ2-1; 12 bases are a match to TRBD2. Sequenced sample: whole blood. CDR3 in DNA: TGTGCCAGCAGTTACGTTCCTAGCGGGGGGGCCGATGAGCAGTTCTTC. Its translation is CASSYVPSGGADEQFF.